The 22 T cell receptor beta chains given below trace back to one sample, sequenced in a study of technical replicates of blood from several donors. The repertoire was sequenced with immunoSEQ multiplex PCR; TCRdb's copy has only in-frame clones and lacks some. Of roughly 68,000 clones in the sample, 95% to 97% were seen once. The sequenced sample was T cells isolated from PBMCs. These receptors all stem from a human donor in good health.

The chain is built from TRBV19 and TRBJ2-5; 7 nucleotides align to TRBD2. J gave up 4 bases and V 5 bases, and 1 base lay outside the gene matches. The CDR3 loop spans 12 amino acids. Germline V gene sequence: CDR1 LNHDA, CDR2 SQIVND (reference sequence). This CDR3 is CASSPSGETQYF. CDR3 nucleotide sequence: TGTGCCAGTAGTCCTAGCGGAGAGACCCAGTACTTC.

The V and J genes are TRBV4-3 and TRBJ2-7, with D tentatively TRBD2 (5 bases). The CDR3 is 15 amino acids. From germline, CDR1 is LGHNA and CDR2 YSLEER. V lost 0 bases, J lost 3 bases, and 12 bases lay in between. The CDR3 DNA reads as TGCGCCAGCAGCCAAGAGTACGAGCGGTTCTACGAGCAGTACTTC. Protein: CASSQEYERFYEQYF.

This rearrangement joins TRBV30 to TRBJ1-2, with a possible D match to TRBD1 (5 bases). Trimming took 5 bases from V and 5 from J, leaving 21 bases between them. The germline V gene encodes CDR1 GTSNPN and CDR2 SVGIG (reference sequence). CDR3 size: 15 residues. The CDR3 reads CAWYMGQEGIYGYTF. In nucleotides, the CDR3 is TGTGCCTGGTACATGGGCCAGGAGGGGATTTATGGCTACACCTTC.

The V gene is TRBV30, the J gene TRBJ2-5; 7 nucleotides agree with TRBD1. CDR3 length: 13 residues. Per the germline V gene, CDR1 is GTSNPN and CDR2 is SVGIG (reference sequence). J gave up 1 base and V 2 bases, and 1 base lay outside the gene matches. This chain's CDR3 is CAWSSGGQETQYF. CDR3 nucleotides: TGTGCCTGGAGTTCAGGGGGCCAAGAGACCCAGTACTTC.

The CDR3 region is CASSQEADRPYEQYF. CDR3 bases: TGTGCCAGCAGCCAAGAGGCGGACAGACCCTACGAGCAGTACTTC. The chain recombines TRBV14 with TRBJ2-7; possibly TRBD1 for D (6 bases). The germline gives CDR1 SGHDN, CDR2 FVKESK. The CDR3 extends over 15 amino acids. Trimming left V 0 bases short and J 2 bases short, with 11 bases between.

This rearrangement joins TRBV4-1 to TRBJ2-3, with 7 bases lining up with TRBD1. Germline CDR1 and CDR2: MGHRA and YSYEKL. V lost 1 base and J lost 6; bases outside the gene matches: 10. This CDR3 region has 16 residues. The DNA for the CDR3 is TGCGCCAGCAGCCAAGTCCCCGGGACAGCCGCGGATACGCAGTATTTT. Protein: CASSQVPGTAADTQYF.

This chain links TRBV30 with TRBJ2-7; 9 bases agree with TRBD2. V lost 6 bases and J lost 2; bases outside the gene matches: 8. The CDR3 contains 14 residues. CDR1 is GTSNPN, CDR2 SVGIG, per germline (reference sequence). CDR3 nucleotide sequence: TGTGCCTGCATCCATAGCGGGAGCACCTACGAGCAGTACTTC. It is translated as CACIHSGSTYEQYF.

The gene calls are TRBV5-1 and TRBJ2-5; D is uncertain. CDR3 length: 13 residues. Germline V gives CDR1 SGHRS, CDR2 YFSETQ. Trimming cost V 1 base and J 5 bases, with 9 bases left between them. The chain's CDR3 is CASSLNTVETQYF. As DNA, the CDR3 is TGCGCCAGCAGCTTGAACACAGTCGAGACCCAGTACTTC.

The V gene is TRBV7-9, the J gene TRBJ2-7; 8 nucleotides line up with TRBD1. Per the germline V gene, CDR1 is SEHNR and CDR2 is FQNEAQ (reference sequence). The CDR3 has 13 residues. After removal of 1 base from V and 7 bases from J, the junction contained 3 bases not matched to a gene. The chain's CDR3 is CASSLGTGYEQYF. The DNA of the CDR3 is TGTGCCAGCAGCTTAGGGACAGGGTATGAGCAGTACTTC.

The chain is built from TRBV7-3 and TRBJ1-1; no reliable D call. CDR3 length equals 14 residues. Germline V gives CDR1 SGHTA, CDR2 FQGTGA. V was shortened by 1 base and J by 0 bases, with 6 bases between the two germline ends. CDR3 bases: TGTGCCAGCAGCTTAAGGAGAATGAACACTGAAGCTTTCTTT. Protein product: CASSLRRMNTEAFF.

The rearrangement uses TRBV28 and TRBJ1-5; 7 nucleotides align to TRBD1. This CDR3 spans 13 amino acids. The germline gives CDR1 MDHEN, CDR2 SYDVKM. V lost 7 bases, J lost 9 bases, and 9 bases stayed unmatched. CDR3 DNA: TGTGCCAGCACTAACAGGGGCTTATGGCCCCAGCATTTT. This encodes CASTNRGLWPQHF. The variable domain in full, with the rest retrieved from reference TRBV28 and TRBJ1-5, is DVKVTQSSRYLVKRTGEKVFLECVQDMDHENMFWYRQDPGLGLRLIYFSYDVKMKEKGDIPEGYSVSREKKERFSLILESASTNQTSMYLCASTNRGLWPQHFGDGTRLSIL.

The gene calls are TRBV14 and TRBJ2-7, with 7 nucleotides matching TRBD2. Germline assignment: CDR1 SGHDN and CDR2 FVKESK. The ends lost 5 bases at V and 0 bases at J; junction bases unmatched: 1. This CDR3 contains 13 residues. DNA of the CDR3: TGTGCCAGCAGCTCTAGCGGCTCCTACGAGCAGTACTTC. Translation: CASSSSGSYEQYF.

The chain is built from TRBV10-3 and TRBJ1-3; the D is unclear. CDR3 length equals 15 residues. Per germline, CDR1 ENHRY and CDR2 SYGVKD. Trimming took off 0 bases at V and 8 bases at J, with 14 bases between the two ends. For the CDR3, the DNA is TGTGCCATCAGTGAGTCTGGCTTCGAGAGGGACACCATATATTTT. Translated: CAISESGFERDTIYF.

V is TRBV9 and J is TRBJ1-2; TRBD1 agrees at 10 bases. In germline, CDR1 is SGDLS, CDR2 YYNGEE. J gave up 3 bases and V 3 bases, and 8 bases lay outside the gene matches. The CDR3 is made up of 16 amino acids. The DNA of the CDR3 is TGTGCCAGCAGCGCCCCTTCCGGGACAGGGGACTATGGCTACACCTTC. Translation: CASSAPSGTGDYGYTF.

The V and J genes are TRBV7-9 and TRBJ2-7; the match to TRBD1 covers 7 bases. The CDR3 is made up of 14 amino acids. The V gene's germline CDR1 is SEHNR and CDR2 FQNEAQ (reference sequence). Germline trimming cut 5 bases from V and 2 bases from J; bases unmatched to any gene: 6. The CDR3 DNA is TGTGCCAGCAGCCCCGACAGGGAAACCTACGAGCAGTACTTC. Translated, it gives CASSPDRETYEQYF.

DNA of the CDR3: TGTGCCAGCAGCGCTGCAGGAGGGACTGAGCAGTTCTTC. Its translation is CASSAAGGTEQFF. The chain couples TRBV9 to TRBJ2-1; a possible D gene is TRBD2 (6 bases). V was shortened by 3 bases and J by 9 bases, with 13 bases between the two germline ends. Germline assignment: CDR1 SGDLS and CDR2 YYNGEE. The CDR3 has 13 amino acids.

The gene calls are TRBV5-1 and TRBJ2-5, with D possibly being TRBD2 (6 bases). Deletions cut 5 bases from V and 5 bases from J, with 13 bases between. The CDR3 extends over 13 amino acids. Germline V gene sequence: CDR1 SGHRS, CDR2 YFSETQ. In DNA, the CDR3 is TGCGCCAGCAGAGGAACTAGCCTGGAGACCCAGTACTTC. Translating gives CASRGTSLETQYF. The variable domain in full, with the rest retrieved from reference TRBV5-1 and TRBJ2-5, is KAGVTQTPRYLIKTRGQQVTLSCSPISGHRSVSWYQQTPGQGLQFLFEYFSETQRNKGNFPGRFSGRQFSNSRSEMNVSTLELGDSALYLCASRGTSLETQYFGPGTRLLVL.

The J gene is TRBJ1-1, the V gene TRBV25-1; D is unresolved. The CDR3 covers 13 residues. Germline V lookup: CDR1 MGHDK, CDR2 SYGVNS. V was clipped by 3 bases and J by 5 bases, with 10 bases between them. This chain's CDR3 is CASSDPGETEAFF. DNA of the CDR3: TGTGCCAGCAGTGATCCGGGAGAGACTGAAGCTTTCTTT.

The CDR3 loop is CASSPNRADSYEQYF. For the CDR3, the DNA is TGCGCCAGCAGTCCGAACAGGGCCGACTCCTACGAGCAGTACTTC. The chain recombines TRBV10-1 with TRBJ2-7, with D possibly matching TRBD1 (6 bases). This CDR3 has 15 amino acids. The V end was cut by 5 bases, the J end by 0 bases, with 14 bases between. CDR1 is WNHNN, CDR2 SYGVQD, per germline (reference sequence).

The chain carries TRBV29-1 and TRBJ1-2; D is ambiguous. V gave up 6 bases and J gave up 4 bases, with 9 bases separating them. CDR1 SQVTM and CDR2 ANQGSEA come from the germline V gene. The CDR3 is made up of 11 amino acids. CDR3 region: CSVADFYGYTF. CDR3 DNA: TGCAGCGTGGCAGACTTCTATGGCTACACCTTC.

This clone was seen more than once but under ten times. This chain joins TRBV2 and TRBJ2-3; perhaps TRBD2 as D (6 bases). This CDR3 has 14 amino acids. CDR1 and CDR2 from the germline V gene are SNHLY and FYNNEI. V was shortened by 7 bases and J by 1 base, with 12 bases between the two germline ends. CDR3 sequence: CASKREVGTDTQYF. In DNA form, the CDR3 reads TGTGCCAGCAAGAGGGAGGTGGGCACAGATACGCAGTATTTT.

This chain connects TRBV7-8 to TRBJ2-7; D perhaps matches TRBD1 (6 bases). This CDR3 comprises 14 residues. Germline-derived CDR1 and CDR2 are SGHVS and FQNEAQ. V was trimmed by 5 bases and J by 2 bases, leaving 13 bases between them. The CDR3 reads CASSTRTATYEQYF. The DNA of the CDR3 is TGTGCCAGCAGCACCAGGACAGCCACCTACGAGCAGTACTTC.